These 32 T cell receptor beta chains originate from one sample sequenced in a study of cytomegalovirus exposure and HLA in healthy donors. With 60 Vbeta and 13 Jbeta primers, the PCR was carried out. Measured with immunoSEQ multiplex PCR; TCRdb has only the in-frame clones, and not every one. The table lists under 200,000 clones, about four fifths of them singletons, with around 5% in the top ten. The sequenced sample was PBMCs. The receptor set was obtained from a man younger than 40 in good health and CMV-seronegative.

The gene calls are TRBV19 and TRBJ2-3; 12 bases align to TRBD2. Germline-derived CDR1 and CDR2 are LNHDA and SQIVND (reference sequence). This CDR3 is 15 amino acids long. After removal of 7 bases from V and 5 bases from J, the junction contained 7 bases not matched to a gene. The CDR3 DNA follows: TGTGCCAGTACCCCTAGCGGGGGGGCCGGAGATACGCAGTATTTT. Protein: CASTPSGGAGDTQYF.

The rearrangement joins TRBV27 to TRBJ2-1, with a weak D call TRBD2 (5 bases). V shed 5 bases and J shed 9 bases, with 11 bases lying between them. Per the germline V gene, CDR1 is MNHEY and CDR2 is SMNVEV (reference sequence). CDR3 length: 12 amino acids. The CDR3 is CASSPSFGEQFF. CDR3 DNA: TGTGCCAGCAGTCCTAGCTTCGGTGAGCAGTTCTTC.

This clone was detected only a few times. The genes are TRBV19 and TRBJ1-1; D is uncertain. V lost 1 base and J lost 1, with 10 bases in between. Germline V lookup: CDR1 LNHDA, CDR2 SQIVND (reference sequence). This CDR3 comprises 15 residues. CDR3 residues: CASSIVWESNTEAFF. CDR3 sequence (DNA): TGTGCCAGTAGTATAGTCTGGGAGTCGAACACTGAAGCTTTCTTT.

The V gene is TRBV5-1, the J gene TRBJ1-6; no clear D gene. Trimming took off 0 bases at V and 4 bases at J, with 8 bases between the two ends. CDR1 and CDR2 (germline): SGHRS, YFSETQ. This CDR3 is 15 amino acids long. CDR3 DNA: TGCGCCAGCAGCTTGGTGGGCAATTATAATTCACCCCTCCACTTT. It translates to CASSLVGNYNSPLHF.

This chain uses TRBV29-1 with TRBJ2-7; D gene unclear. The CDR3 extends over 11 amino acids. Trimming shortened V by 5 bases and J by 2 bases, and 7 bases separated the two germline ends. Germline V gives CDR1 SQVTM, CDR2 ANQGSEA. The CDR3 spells CSVRSTYEQYF. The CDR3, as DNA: TGCAGCGTTCGGAGTACCTACGAGCAGTACTTC.

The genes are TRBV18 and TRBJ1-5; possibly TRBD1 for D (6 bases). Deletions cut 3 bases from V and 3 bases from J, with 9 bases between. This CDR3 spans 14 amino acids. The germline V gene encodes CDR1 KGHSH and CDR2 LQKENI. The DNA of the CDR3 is TGTGCCAGCTCACCCCGGGACATCAATCAGCCCCAGCATTTT. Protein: CASSPRDINQPQHF.

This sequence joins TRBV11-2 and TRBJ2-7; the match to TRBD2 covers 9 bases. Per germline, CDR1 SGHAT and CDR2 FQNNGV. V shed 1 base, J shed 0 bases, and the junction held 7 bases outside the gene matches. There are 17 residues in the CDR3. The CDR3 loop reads CASSLAARLAASYEQYF. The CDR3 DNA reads TGTGCCAGCAGCTTAGCGGCGAGACTAGCGGCCTCCTACGAGCAGTACTTC. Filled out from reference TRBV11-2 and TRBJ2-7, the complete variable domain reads EAGVAQSPRYKIIEKRQSVAFWCNPISGHATLYWYQQILGQGPKLLIQFQNNGVVDDSQLPKDRFSAERLKGVDSTLKIQPAKLEDSAVYLCASSLAARLAASYEQYFGPGTRLTVT.

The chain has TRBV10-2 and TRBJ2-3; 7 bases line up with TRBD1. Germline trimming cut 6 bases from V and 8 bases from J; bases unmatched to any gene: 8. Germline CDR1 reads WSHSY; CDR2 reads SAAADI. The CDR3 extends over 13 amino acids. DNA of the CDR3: TGCGCCAGCAGGGAGCAGGGGGTTGGTACGCAGTATTTT. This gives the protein CASREQGVGTQYF.

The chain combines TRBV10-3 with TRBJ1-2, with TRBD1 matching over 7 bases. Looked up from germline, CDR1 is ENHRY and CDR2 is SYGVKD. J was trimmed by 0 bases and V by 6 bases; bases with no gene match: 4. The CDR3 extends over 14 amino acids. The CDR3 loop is CAISLGTANYGYTF. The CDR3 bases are TGTGCCATCAGCCTCGGGACAGCTAACTATGGCTACACCTTC.

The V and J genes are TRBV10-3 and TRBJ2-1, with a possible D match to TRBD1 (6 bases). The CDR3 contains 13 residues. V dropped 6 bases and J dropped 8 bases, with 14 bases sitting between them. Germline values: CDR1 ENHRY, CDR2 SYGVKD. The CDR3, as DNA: TGTGCCATCAGCTACGGAGAGGGGGATGAGCAGTTCTTC. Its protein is CAISYGEGDEQFF.

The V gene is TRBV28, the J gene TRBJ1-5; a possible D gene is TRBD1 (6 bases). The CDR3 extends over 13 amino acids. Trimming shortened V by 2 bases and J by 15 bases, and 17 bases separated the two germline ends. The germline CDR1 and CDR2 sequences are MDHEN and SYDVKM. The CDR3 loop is CASSLDGGKRGHF. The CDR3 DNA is TGTGCCAGCAGTTTAGATGGGGGCAAAAGGGGGCATTTT.

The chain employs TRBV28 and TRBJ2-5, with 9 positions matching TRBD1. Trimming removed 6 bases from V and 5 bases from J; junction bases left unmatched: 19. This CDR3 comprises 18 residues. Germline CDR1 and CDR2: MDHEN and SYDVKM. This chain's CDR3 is CASRPRVGQGGARETQYF. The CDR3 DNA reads TGTGCCAGCAGACCCAGGGTGGGACAGGGAGGCGCACGGGAGACCCAGTACTTC.

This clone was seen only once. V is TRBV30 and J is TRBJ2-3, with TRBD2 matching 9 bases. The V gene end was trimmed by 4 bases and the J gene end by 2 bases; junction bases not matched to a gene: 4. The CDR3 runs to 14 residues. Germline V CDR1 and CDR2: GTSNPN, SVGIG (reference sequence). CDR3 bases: TGTGCCTGGACTACTAGCGGGCTCACAGATACGCAGTATTTT. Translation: CAWTTSGLTDTQYF.

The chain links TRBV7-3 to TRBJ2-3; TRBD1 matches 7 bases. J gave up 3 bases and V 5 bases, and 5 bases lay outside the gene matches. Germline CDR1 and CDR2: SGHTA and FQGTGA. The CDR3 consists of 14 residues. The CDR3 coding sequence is TGTGCCAGCAGCCCGACAGGGAGTACAGATACGCAGTATTTT. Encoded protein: CASSPTGSTDTQYF.

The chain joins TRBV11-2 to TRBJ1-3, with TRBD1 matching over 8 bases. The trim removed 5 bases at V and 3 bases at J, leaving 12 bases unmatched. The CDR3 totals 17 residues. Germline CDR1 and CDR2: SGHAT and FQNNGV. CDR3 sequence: CASSPLQGQGYGNTIYF. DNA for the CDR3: TGTGCCAGCAGCCCCCTTCAAGGACAGGGTTATGGAAACACCATATATTTT.

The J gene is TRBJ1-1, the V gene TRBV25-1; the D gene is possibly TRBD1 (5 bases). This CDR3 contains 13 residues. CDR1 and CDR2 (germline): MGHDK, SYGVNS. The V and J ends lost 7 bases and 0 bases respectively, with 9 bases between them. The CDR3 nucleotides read TGTGCCAGCATCGGGGGGGTGAACACTGAAGCTTTCTTT. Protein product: CASIGGVNTEAFF.

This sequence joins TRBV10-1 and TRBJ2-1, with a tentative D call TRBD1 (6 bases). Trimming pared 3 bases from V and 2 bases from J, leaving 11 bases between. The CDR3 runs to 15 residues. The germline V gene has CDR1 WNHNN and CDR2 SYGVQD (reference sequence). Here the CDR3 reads CASSEVAGAYNEQFF. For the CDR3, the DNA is TGCGCCAGCAGTGAAGTGGCAGGGGCCTACAATGAGCAGTTCTTC.

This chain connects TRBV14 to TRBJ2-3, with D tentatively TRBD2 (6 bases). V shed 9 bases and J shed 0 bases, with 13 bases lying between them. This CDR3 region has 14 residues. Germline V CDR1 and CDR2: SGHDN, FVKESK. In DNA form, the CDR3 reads TGTGCCAGTGCTTCGGGGACTAGCACAGATACGCAGTATTTT. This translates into CASASGTSTDTQYF.

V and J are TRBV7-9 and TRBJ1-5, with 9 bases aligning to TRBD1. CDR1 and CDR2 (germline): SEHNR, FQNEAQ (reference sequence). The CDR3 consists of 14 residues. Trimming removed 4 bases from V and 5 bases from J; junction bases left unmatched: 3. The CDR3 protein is CASSSGTGYQPQHF. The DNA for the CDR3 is TGTGCCAGCAGCTCCGGGACAGGGTATCAGCCCCAGCATTTT.

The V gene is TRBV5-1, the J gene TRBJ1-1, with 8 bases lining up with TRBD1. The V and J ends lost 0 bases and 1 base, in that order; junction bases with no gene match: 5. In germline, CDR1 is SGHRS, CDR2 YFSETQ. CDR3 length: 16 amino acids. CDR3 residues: CASSLVAGGPNTEAFF. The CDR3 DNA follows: TGCGCCAGCAGCTTGGTAGCAGGGGGCCCGAACACTGAAGCTTTCTTT. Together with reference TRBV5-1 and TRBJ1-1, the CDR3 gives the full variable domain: KAGVTQTPRYLIKTRGQQVTLSCSPISGHRSVSWYQQTPGQGLQFLFEYFSETQRNKGNFPGRFSGRQFSNSRSEMNVSTLELGDSALYLCASSLVAGGPNTEAFFGQGTRLTVV.

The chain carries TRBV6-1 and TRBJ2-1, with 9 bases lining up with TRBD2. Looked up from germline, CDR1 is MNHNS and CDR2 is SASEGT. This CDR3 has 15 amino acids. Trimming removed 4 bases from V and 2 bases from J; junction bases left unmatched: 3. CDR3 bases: TGTGCCAGCAGTGTTAGCGGGGGCACCTACAATGAGCAGTTCTTC. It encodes CASSVSGGTYNEQFF.

The CDR3 DNA reads TGTGCCAGCAGCCCCCCGGGACAGGGTGAAGGGCAGTTCTTC. Translation: CASSPPGQGEGQFF. V is TRBV7-9 and J is TRBJ2-1, with TRBD1 matching 9 bases. The ends lost 5 bases at V and 12 bases at J; junction bases unmatched: 11. CDR3 length equals 14 residues. The germline V gene has CDR1 SEHNR and CDR2 FQNEAQ (reference sequence).

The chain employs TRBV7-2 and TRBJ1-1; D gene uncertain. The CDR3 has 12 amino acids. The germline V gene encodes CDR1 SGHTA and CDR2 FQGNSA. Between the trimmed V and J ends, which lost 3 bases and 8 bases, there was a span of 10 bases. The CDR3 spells CASSLVRTEAFF. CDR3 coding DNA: TGTGCCAGCAGCTTGGTGCGAACCGAAGCTTTCTTT.

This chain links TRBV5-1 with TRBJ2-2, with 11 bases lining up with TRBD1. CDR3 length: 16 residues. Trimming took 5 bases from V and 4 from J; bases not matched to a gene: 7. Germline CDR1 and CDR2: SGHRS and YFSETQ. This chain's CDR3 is CASSLPGQGVTGELFF. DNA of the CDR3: TGCGCCAGCAGTTTACCGGGACAGGGGGTCACCGGGGAGCTGTTTTTT.

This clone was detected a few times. CDR3 nucleotides: TGTGCCAGCAGTTCCGCCTACGAGCAGTACTTC. Protein: CASSSAYEQYF. This chain links TRBV27 with TRBJ2-7; D is ambiguous. The CDR3 runs 11 residues. Germline values: CDR1 MNHEY, CDR2 SMNVEV (reference sequence). Trimming cost V 4 bases and J 2 bases, with 3 bases left between them.

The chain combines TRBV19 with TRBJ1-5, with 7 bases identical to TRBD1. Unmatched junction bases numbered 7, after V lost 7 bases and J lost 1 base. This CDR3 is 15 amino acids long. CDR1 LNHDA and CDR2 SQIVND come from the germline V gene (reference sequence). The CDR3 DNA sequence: TGTGCCAGTAAACCCAACAGGGGAAGCAATCAGCCCCAGCATTTT. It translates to CASKPNRGSNQPQHF.

This CDR3 reads CASSMGHRDYGYTF. CDR3 bases: TGCGCCAGCAGCATGGGACACAGGGACTATGGCTACACCTTC. The chain couples TRBV5-1 to TRBJ1-2; D possibly corresponds to TRBD1 (6 bases). This CDR3 is 14 amino acids long. The germline CDR1 and CDR2 sequences are SGHRS and YFSETQ. V was pared by 4 bases and J by 3 bases, with 13 bases between.

CDR3: CASSLGGCAFF. CDR3 in DNA: TGTGCCAGCAGCCTGGGGGGTTGTGCTTTCTTT. The chain uses TRBV11-2 and TRBJ1-1, with a weak D call TRBD1 (5 bases). V gave up 5 bases and J gave up 11 bases, with 12 bases separating them. The germline gives CDR1 SGHAT, CDR2 FQNNGV. This CDR3 spans 11 amino acids.

The CDR3 bases are TGCGCCAGCAGTGAAGGACGGGAGGGCCTATACAATGAGCAGTTCTTC. It is translated as CASSEGREGLYNEQFF. The rearrangement uses TRBV10-1 and TRBJ2-1; 8 bases align to TRBD2. CDR1 and CDR2 from the germline V gene are WNHNN and SYGVQD (reference sequence). The CDR3 is 16 amino acids. The trim removed 3 bases at V and 4 bases at J, leaving 8 bases unmatched.

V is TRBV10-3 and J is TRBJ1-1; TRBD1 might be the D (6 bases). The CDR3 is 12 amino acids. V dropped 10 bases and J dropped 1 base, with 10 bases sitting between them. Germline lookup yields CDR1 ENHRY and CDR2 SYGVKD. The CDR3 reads CATGQPNTEAFF. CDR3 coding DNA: TGTGCCACCGGACAGCCGAACACTGAAGCTTTCTTT.

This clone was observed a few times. The CDR3, as DNA: TGTGCCGCGGAAGCCGGGACAGCGGATGAAAAACTGTTTTTT. Translating it yields CAAEAGTADEKLFF. The chain joins TRBV30 to TRBJ1-4; 7 bases agree with TRBD1. This CDR3 is built from 14 residues. Germline values: CDR1 GTSNPN, CDR2 SVGIG (reference sequence). The V gene end was trimmed by 8 bases and the J gene end by 6 bases; junction bases not matched to a gene: 12.

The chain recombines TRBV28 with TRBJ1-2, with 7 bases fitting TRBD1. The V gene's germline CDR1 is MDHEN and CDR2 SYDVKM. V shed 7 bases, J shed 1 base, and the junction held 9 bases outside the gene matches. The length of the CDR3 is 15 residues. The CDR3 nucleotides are TGTGCCAGCATGATACGGGGGACAGATAACTATGGCTACACCTTC. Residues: CASMIRGTDNYGYTF.